This entry lists 21 T cell receptor beta chains sequenced from one sample in a study of cytomegalovirus exposure and HLA in healthy donors. With 60 Vbeta and 13 Jbeta primers, the PCR was carried out. Here immunoSEQ multiplex PCR was the method, and the copy in TCRdb shows in-frame clones only, minus some. The sample has over 150,000 clones, roughly two thirds seen once. Material: PBMCs. The receptor set was obtained from a woman under 40 in good health and CMV-seronegative.

V is TRBV10-2 and J is TRBJ2-7, with 10 nucleotides matching TRBD1. With V trimmed by 6 bases and J by 3 bases, 8 bases remained unmatched. The CDR3 has 15 amino acids. Per germline, CDR1 WSHSY and CDR2 SAAADI. As DNA, the CDR3 is TGCGCCAGCAGAAAGGGGACAGGGGCGAGCTACGAGCAGTACTTC. This gives the protein CASRKGTGASYEQYF.

The DNA for the CDR3 is TGTGCCAGCAGCTTTCCCCGACAGGTCTCCTACAATGAGCAGTTCTTC. It is translated as CASSFPRQVSYNEQFF. The rearrangement uses TRBV5-4 and TRBJ2-1, with TRBD1 as a possible D gene (6 bases). CDR3 length: 16 residues. Trimming removed 2 bases from V and 0 bases from J, with 12 bases in between. Germline loops: CDR1 SGHNT, CDR2 YYREEE (reference sequence).

This chain connects TRBV11-1 to TRBJ2-5; unclear D gene. Trimming left V 6 bases short and J 0 bases short, with 5 bases between. Germline V gene sequence: CDR1 SGHAT, CDR2 FQDESV (reference sequence). This CDR3 region has 12 residues. In DNA form, the CDR3 reads TGTGCCAGCAGTTCGTACCAAGAGACCCAGTACTTC. It specifies CASSSYQETQYF.

The chain recombines TRBV4-1 with TRBJ1-1, with a possible D match to TRBD1 (5 bases). CDR3 length equals 15 residues. V shed 2 bases and J shed 0 bases, with 10 bases lying between them. Germline lookup yields CDR1 MGHRA and CDR2 YSYEKL. The DNA of the CDR3 is TGCGCCAGCAGCCAACGACAGAGCATGAACACTGAAGCTTTCTTT. Protein product: CASSQRQSMNTEAFF.

The sample holds a few counts of this clone. This chain connects TRBV4-3 to TRBJ2-7; D possibly corresponds to TRBD2 (6 bases). Between the trimmed V and J ends, which lost 2 bases and 0 bases, there was a span of 11 bases. Looked up from germline, CDR1 is LGHNA and CDR2 is YSLEER. The CDR3 is made up of 15 amino acids. The CDR3 coding sequence is TGCGCCAGCAGCCAACCCCGGGACTTCTCCTACGAGCAGTACTTC. Translated, it gives CASSQPRDFSYEQYF.

The chain has TRBV7-2 and TRBJ1-4; 7 nucleotides agree with TRBD1. Germline-derived CDR1 and CDR2 are SGHTA and FQGNSA. The CDR3 consists of 15 residues. The trim removed 4 bases at V and 3 bases at J, leaving 5 bases unmatched. This CDR3 reads CASSSRQGPNEKLFF. In DNA form, the CDR3 reads TGTGCCAGCAGCTCCCGACAGGGACCTAATGAAAAACTGTTTTTT.

The CDR3 spells CASSSGQIPYEQYF. The DNA of the CDR3 is TGCGCCAGCAGCTCGGGACAAATTCCCTACGAGCAGTACTTC. V is TRBV5-1 and J is TRBJ2-7; maybe TRBD1 (6 bases). Germline-derived CDR1 and CDR2 are SGHRS and YFSETQ. Trimming cost V 3 bases and J 2 bases, with 12 bases left between them. This CDR3 is built from 14 residues.

The V gene is TRBV14, the J gene TRBJ2-7, with D tentatively TRBD2 (7 bases). The CDR3 is 14 amino acids. V was pared by 1 base and J by 6 bases, with 13 bases between. From germline, CDR1 is SGHDN and CDR2 FVKESK. CDR3 sequence: CASSQAGGWREQYF. The CDR3 region has the DNA TGTGCCAGCAGCCAAGCGGGGGGCTGGCGCGAGCAGTACTTC.

This clone was counted a single time. This sequence joins TRBV5-1 and TRBJ1-2, with D uncertain. Germline lookup yields CDR1 SGHRS and CDR2 YFSETQ. The CDR3 length is 14 residues. The V end was cut by 0 bases, the J end by 2 bases, with 8 bases between. The CDR3 coding sequence is TGCGCCAGCAGCTTGGCGACGGAGAACTATGGCTACACCTTC. Amino acid sequence: CASSLATENYGYTF.

The chain carries TRBV28 and TRBJ2-7; 10 bases line up with TRBD2. Germline values: CDR1 MDHEN, CDR2 SYDVKM. The CDR3 spans 16 residues. The V and J ends lost 4 bases and 4 bases, in that order; junction bases with no gene match: 10. The chain's CDR3 is CASSSQGTSGKYEQYF. CDR3 DNA sequence: TGTGCCAGCAGTTCCCAGGGCACTAGCGGGAAATACGAGCAGTACTTC.

The rearrangement links TRBV7-2 to TRBJ2-1, with D unresolved. Germline CDR1 SGHTA, CDR2 FQGNSA. The CDR3 contains 13 residues. V lost 5 bases and J 1 base, leaving 6 bases between the germline ends. The CDR3 region has the DNA TGTGCCAGCAGCCTCGGGTCCTACAATGAGCAGTTCTTC. This codes for CASSLGSYNEQFF.

There are a few counts of this clone. This chain connects TRBV9 to TRBJ1-5; maybe TRBD1 (5 bases). V lost 3 bases and J 0 bases, leaving 10 bases between the germline ends. The CDR3 loop spans 15 amino acids. Per germline, CDR1 SGDLS and CDR2 YYNGEE. The CDR3 coding sequence is TGTGCCAGCAGCGATTCAGGGTATAGCAATCAGCCCCAGCATTTT. Translating it yields CASSDSGYSNQPQHF.

V usage is TRBV19 and J usage is TRBJ1-1, with D possibly matching TRBD1 (6 bases). The CDR3 has 15 amino acids. V gave up 10 bases and J gave up 1 base, with 19 bases separating them. Germline-derived CDR1 and CDR2 are LNHDA and SQIVND (reference sequence). As DNA, the CDR3 is TGTGCCACCCTCCCATGGGCAGGGGAGAACACTGAAGCTTTCTTT. This codes for CATLPWAGENTEAFF.

The J gene is TRBJ2-1, the V gene TRBV4-1, with D perhaps TRBD2 (6 bases). In germline, CDR1 is MGHRA, CDR2 YSYEKL. Trimming left V 4 bases short and J 8 bases short, with 21 bases between. CDR3 length: 16 amino acids. CDR3 DNA: TGCGCCAGCAGCCCTAAGCCCGGGAGTCAGAACTATGAGCAGTTCTTC. Encoded protein: CASSPKPGSQNYEQFF.

The V call is TRBV7-9, the J call TRBJ2-1; 10 positions match TRBD1. The length of the CDR3 is 13 residues. The junction had 11 bases not matched to a gene; V was cut back by 5 bases and J by 16 bases. Germline V gene lookup returns CDR1 SEHNR and CDR2 FQNEAQ (reference sequence). The CDR3 spells CASSPSGTGEEFF. The CDR3 nucleotides are TGTGCCAGCAGCCCCTCCGGGACAGGGGAGGAATTCTTC.

The chain has TRBV7-3 and TRBJ2-3, with D possibly being TRBD1 (6 bases). V was pared by 5 bases and J by 8 bases, with 14 bases between. Germline V gene lookup returns CDR1 SGHTA and CDR2 FQGTGA. The CDR3 consists of 13 residues. The CDR3 DNA follows: TGTGCCAGCAGCAGAAACCCGGACAGTACGCAGTATTTT. Its translation is CASSRNPDSTQYF.

There are a few counts of this clone. The chain links TRBV4-2 to TRBJ2-7, with 8 bases identical to TRBD2. This CDR3 has 16 residues. The V segment lost 4 bases and the J segment 5 bases; nucleotides outside the gene matches: 13. Germline V gene sequence: CDR1 LGHNA, CDR2 YNFKEQ. The CDR3 coding sequence is TGTGCCAGCAGCCCGGGGGAAACGGGGGGGATCCACGAGCAGTACTTC. It specifies CASSPGETGGIHEQYF.

The rearrangement links TRBV9 to TRBJ2-2; D uncertain. From germline, CDR1 is SGDLS and CDR2 YYNGEE. This CDR3 contains 14 residues. V lost 3 bases to trimming and J lost 2 bases, with 8 bases between them. CDR3 region: CASSAPGNTGELFF. The CDR3 DNA reads as TGTGCCAGCAGCGCCCCCGGTAACACCGGGGAGCTGTTTTTT.

The J gene is TRBJ2-1, the V gene TRBV28, with a possible D match to TRBD2 (5 bases). V was cut by 5 bases and J by 0 bases, with 14 bases left in between. The CDR3 sequence is 16 residues long. The V gene's germline CDR1 is MDHEN and CDR2 SYDVKM. The CDR3 DNA reads TGTGCCAGCAGTCTGGCTAGCCACAGCTCCTACAATGAGCAGTTCTTC. Residues: CASSLASHSSYNEQFF.

This sequence joins TRBV14 and TRBJ2-3, with 10 bases matching TRBD2. The CDR3 runs to 17 residues. Germline CDR1 reads SGHDN; CDR2 reads FVKESK. V lost 2 bases and J lost 1; bases outside the gene matches: 6. Here the CDR3 reads CASSQLSGGARTDTQYF. The DNA for the CDR3 is TGTGCCAGCAGCCAACTCAGCGGGGGGGCCCGCACAGATACGCAGTATTTT.

CDR3 loop: CATVGEETQYF. The CDR3 nucleotides read TGTGCCACCGTCGGGGAAGAGACCCAGTACTTC. The rearrangement joins TRBV2 to TRBJ2-5, with a possible D match to TRBD2 (5 bases). V lost 10 bases and J lost 3, with 9 bases in between. CDR1 and CDR2 (germline): SNHLY, FYNNEI. This CDR3 is built from 11 residues.